These T cell receptor beta chains were read from a single sample in a study of cytomegalovirus exposure and HLA in healthy donors. The assay was immunoSEQ multiplex PCR, and TCRdb's table has in-frame clones only and misses some. The sample records 150,000 to 200,000 clones, 80% being singletons. Material for sequencing was PBMCs. The receptors here all came from a woman in her 40s in good health and CMV-seronegative. The CDR3 runs from the conserved cysteine through the conserved F or W. Fields, in order: CDR3 DNA, CDR3 protein, J gene, D gene, V gene, clone size. A D gene is named only where the DNA matches it firmly. A clone size is listed for some rows: how often the clone was seen (once, few, many), or a class if it is expanded.

TGCGCCAGCAGCCAAGACAGGGGCTACGAGCAGTACTTC,CASSQDRGYEQYF,TRBJ2-7,-,TRBV4-3,-
TGTTCCAGCAACACGAGGGACAGCCAAAAGGGGAACACTGAAGCTTTCTTT,CSSNTRDSQKGNTEAFF,TRBJ1-1,TRBD1,TRBV7-9,-
TGTGCCAGCAGTGAAGCGACAGGGAACTATGGCTACACCTTC,CASSEATGNYGYTF,TRBJ1-2,TRBD1,TRBV6-1,-
TGTGCCAGTAGTCCCCTTCCAGGGCAGGGGATGGGCGAGCAGTACTTC,CASSPLPGQGMGEQYF,TRBJ2-7,-,TRBV19,few
TGTGCCAGCAGGCCAGCGGAGGGGCAAGAGACCCAGTACTTC,CASRPAEGQETQYF,TRBJ2-5,-,TRBV2,-
TGTGCCAGCAGCCCCAGGGAGGGTTCTACTGGAAACACCATATATTTT,CASSPREGSTGNTIYF,TRBJ1-3,-,TRBV9,-
TGTGCCAGTGCGGGCTTTGAAGGCACTGAAGCTTTCTTT,CASAGFEGTEAFF,TRBJ1-1,-,TRBV2,-
TGTGCCAGCAGCCCTCACGGTGCGGGGTTCAACTCTGGGGCCAACGTCCTGACTTTC,CASSPHGAGFNSGANVLTF,TRBJ2-6,-,TRBV28,-
TGTGCCAGCAGCTTCGCAGGGGGTAGCGGGACCTACAATGAGCAGTTCTTC,CASSFAGGSGTYNEQFF,TRBJ2-1,-,TRBV7-9,-
TGTGCCAGCAGCTTAACGGGAAGGGTCTTCTACGAGCAGTACTTC,CASSLTGRVFYEQYF,TRBJ2-7,-,TRBV11-2,-
TGTGCCAGCTCACCATTGCGGGTCGGTAGGGACACCGGGGAGCTGTTTTTT,CASSPLRVGRDTGELFF,TRBJ2-2,-,TRBV18,-
TGTGCCAGCAGTGAAGGGCAGGGGGCAGATACGCAGTATTTT,CASSEGQGADTQYF,TRBJ2-3,TRBD1,TRBV6-1,few
TGTGCCAGCAGCTTGTTGACTGGGGCGGAGGGTGAGCAGTACTTC,CASSLLTGAEGEQYF,TRBJ2-7,-,TRBV7-2,-
TGTGCCAGCTCCCCTTGGGGGGGGCTAGTAAGCACTGAAGCTTTCTTT,CASSPWGGLVSTEAFF,TRBJ1-1,-,TRBV25-1,-
TGTGCCAGCAGCTTAGGGGGCAGCATCTCTGAAAAACTGTTTTTT,CASSLGGSISEKLFF,TRBJ1-4,-,TRBV7-9,-
TGTGCCAGCAGCTCCTCTCGCGGTCCCTCCTACGAGCAGTACTTC,CASSSSRGPSYEQYF,TRBJ2-7,-,TRBV6-1,-
TGTGCCAGCAGCGTTGGATCCACAGGGTTTTACGAGCAGTACTTC,CASSVGSTGFYEQYF,TRBJ2-7,-,TRBV7-6,-
TGTGCCAGCAGCTCCGGGGACAGGGGTAATTCACCCCTCCACTTT,CASSSGDRGNSPLHF,TRBJ1-6,TRBD1,TRBV5-4,-
TGCGCCAGCAGCTTGTACGGGGAGGGGACTGAAGCTTTCTTT,CASSLYGEGTEAFF,TRBJ1-1,-,TRBV5-1,-
TGTGCCAGCAGCACGACAGGGGGCCTATCCTACAATGAGCAGTTCTTC,CASSTTGGLSYNEQFF,TRBJ2-1,TRBD1,TRBV11-2,-
TGTGCCAGCAGCCATAAACCGTGGGACAGCGTCTATAATTCACCCCTCCACTTT,CASSHKPWDSVYNSPLHF,TRBJ1-6,TRBD1,TRBV5-6,-
TGTGCCAGCAGTCGGGACAGGGGTTGGAATGAGCAGTTCTTC,CASSRDRGWNEQFF,TRBJ2-1,TRBD1,TRBV5-6,-
TGTGCCAGCAGCTTAATTCCCGGGGGGCCAGATACGCAGTATTTT,CASSLIPGGPDTQYF,TRBJ2-3,-,TRBV7-3,-
TGTGCCAGCAGCCTCCAGAGCGGGAGTGGCACAGATACGCAGTATTTT,CASSLQSGSGTDTQYF,TRBJ2-3,TRBD2,TRBV7-2,-
TGTGCCAGCAGCGATGCCGGTACTAGCGGTCCCTACGAGCAGTACTTC,CASSDAGTSGPYEQYF,TRBJ2-7,TRBD2,TRBV7-9,-
TGTGCCAGCAGTTTAGCGCCCTCAGGAAACTCCTACGAGCAGTACTTC,CASSLAPSGNSYEQYF,TRBJ2-7,-,TRBV28,-